This T cell receptor (beta chain) came from a study of cytomegalovirus exposure and HLA in healthy donors. This clone was recorded only once. Its cognate antigen is unknown. Both 60 Vbeta primers and 13 Jbeta primers went into the PCR. Original processing notes: As a later analysis found, there were 82 million or so unique TCR beta chains, of which some 9.9 million were shared. Produced via immunoSEQ multiplex PCR; TCRdb's table is partial and in-frame only. V, J and clone size were drawn from that table, and D and trimming were deduced from the DNA. The sample records fewer than 200,000 clones, about 76% being singletons. The germline gives CDR1 SGHTA, CDR2 FQGTGA. The germline V and J ends were trimmed by 1 base and 1 base, with 6 bases remaining between them. The CDR3 loop spans 14 amino acids. Study findings and constraints: A later analysis linked a missense variant in DCLRE1C to the trimming of TCR beta V and J genes.

The clonotype comes from a male donor in good health and CMV-seropositive. The sample consisted of PBMCs. This chain uses TRBV7-3 with TRBJ2-3; no firm D call. CDR3 protein: CASSLIGRTDTQYF. The CDR3 DNA reads as TGTGCCAGCAGCTTAATCGGTCGCACAGATACGCAGTATTTT.